This paragraph reports one T cell receptor (beta chain). The entry originates in a study of T cell clusters in autoimmune cytopenias. Study as a whole: Healthy control donors averaged about 52 years of age, with a median of 59 years.

Multiplex touch-down PCR amplified TRB using TRB-A and TRB-B pools in one tube. Reprocessing the multiplex PCR reads, TCRdb reports a single entry for every CDR3 protein and omits DNA. The repertoire table contains approximately 11,000 distinct CDR3 sequences. Some 39,000 genome equivalents of blood DNA were amplified for TRB. Germline loops: CDR1 SGHNT, CDR2 YENEEA. This CDR3 spans 15 amino acids. These data were likewise used in another study, on T cell repertoires in aging, cancer and after chemotherapy. From that second work: Repeat sampling of healthy donors over several months to years showed clear clonal overlap. Age-matched healthy donors had significantly more diverse, less clonal blood TCR repertoires than untreated cancer patients. Loss of evenness, beyond lost richness, contributed to age-related TCR diversity decline in cancer patients.

V gene TRBV11-3 combines with J gene TRBJ2-1; TCRdb reports TRBD1, a call that lacks DNA to check it against. The sequence derives from a human donor in good health. Source material: peripheral blood. The CDR3 region is CASSPGQGRDNEQFF.